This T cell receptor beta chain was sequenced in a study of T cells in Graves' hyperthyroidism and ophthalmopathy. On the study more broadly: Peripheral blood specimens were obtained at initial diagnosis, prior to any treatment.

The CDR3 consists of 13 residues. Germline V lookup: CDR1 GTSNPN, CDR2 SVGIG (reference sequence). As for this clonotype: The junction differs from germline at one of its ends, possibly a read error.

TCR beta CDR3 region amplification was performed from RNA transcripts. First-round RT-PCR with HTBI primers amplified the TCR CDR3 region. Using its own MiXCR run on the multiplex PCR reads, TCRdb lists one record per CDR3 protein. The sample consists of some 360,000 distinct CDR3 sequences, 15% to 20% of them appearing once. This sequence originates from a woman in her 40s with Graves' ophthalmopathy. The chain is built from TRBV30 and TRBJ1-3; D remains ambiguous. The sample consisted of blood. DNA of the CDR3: TGTGCCTGGAATTCGGGAGATGGAAACACCGTATATTTT. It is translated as CAWNSGDGNTVYF.